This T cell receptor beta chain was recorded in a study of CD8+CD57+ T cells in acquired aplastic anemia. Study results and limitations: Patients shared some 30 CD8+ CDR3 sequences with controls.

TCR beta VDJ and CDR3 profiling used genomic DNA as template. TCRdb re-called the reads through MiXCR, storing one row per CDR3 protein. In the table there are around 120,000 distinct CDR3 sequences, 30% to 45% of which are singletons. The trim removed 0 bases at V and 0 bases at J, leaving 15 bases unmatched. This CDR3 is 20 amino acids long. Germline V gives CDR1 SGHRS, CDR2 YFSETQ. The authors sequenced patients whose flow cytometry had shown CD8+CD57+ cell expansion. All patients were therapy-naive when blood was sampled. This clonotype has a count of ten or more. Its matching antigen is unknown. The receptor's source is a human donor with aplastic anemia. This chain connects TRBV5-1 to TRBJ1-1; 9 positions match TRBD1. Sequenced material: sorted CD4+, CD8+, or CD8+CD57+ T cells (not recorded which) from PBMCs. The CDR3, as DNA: TGCGCCAGCAGCTTGGTTGGTGGGGGACAGGGCTCATATATGAACACTGAAGCTTTCTTT. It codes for CASSLVGGGQGSYMNTEAFF.